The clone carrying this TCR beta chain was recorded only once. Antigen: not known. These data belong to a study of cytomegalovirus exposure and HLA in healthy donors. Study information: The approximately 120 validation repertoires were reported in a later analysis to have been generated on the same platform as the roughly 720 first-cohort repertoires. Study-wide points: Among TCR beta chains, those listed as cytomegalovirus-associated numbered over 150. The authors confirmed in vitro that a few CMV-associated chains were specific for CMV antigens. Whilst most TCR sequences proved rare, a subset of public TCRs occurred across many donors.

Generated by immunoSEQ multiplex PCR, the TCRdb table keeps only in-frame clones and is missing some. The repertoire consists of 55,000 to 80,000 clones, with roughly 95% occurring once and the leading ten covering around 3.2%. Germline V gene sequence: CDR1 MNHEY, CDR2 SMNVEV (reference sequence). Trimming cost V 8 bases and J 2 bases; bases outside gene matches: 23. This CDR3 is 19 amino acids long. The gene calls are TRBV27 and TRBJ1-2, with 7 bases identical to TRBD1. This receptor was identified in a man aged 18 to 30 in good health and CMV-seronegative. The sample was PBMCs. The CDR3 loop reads CASRTPSRDSPRKNYGYTF. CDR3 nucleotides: TGTGCCAGCCGTACGCCGTCCCGGGACAGCCCTAGGAAGAACTATGGCTACACCTTC.